The clone carrying this TCR beta chain showed up many times. The V end lost 2 bases, the J end lost 4 bases, and 4 bases lay between the germline ends. This CDR3 has 11 amino acids. Germline CDR1 and CDR2: SQVTM and ANQGSEA. The sample belongs to a study of T cells after yellow fever vaccination. TCRdb independently ran MiXCR on the 5' RACE reads; one entry per CDR3 protein. The sample has 240,000 or so distinct CDR3 sequences, 6.9% seen once. This TCR was recovered from a young man who received the YFV17D yellow fever vaccine. The material was CD4+ T cells sorted from PBMCs, obtained 15 days after the yellow fever booster vaccination. The V gene is TRBV29-1, the J gene TRBJ2-3, with unresolved D. CDR3 in amino acids: CSVETSDTQYF. The CDR3 bases are TGCAGCGTTGAAACCTCAGATACGCAGTATTTT.